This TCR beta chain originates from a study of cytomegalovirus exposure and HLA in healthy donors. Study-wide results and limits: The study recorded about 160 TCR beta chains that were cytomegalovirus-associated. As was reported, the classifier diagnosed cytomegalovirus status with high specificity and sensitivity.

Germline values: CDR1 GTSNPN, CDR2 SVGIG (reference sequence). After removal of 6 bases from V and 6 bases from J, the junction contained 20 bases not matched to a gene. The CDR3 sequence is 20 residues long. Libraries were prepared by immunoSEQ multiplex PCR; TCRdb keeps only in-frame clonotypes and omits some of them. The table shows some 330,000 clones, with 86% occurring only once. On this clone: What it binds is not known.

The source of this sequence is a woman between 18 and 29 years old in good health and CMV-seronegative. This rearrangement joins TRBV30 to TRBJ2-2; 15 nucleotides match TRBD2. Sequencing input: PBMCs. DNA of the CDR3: TGTGCCTGCGGAGTGTCCGGGACTAGCGGGAGGAGTGCTCGACCCGGGGAGCTGTTTTTT. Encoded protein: CACGVSGTSGRSARPGELFF.